The clone carrying this TCR beta chain was recorded at least ten times. The antigen remains undetermined. The entry originates in a study of CD8 T cells in ankylosing spondylitis. Study results and caveats: Blood from ankylosing spondylitis patients appeared to carry a characteristic roughly eight-variant TCR beta motif. Prior literature has documented some motif variants in synovial fluid and blood from reactive arthritis. Reportedly, disease-linked clones are significantly enriched in ankylosing spondylitis patients' matched synovial fluid. Researchers report that disease-linked clones proved CD8+ and relatively rare in peripheral blood.

V was pared by 5 bases and J by 3 bases, with 10 bases between. The CDR3 covers 12 residues. The germline V gene encodes CDR1 DFQATT and CDR2 SNEGSKA (reference sequence). Using quantitative 5'-RACE with molecular barcodes, the authors made TCR beta libraries. TCRdb itself ran the 5' RACE reads through MiXCR, one entry per CDR3 protein. The sample consists of around 770,000 distinct CDR3 sequences, 10% to 15% of them appearing once. This receptor was taken from a male donor with ankylosing spondylitis. The chain couples TRBV20-1 to TRBJ1-1, with a possible D match to TRBD1 (6 bases). Sequencing was carried out using blood, either unsorted or a sorted T cell fraction (not recorded which). CDR3 coding DNA: TGCAGTGCTTTTACAGGGTACACTGAAGCTTTCTTT. Encoded protein: CSAFTGYTEAFF.